Below are 25 T cell receptor beta chains sequenced from a single sample in a study of Graves' ophthalmopathy and Graves' hyperthyroidism. Amplification of TCR beta CDR3 regions used RNA transcripts. Following a first-round RT-PCR that used HTBI primers, a second-round multiplex PCR was carried out. TCRdb fed the multiplex PCR reads into MiXCR, producing one record per CDR3 protein. The sample consists of 200,000 to 250,000 distinct CDR3 sequences, roughly 21% of them appearing once. Sequences were obtained from peripheral blood. These TCRs come from a woman between 45 and 60 years old with Graves' ophthalmopathy.

The chain couples TRBV7-2 to TRBJ2-2; 12 nucleotides agree with TRBD2. Germline assignment: CDR1 SGHTA and CDR2 FQGNSA. Unmatched junction bases numbered 7, after V lost 0 bases and J lost 5 bases. The CDR3 is made up of 18 amino acids. CDR3 amino acids: CASSLALAGGWGTGELFF. The CDR3 DNA reads TGTGCCAGCAGCTTAGCACTAGCGGGAGGATGGGGGACCGGGGAGCTGTTTTTT.

This clonotype showed up many times. The rearrangement uses TRBV12-5 and TRBJ2-7; 9 bases are a match to TRBD1. This CDR3 spans 16 amino acids. Trimming removed 0 bases from V and 5 bases from J; junction bases left unmatched: 8. Germline-derived CDR1 and CDR2 are LGHNT and FRNRAP. The CDR3 nucleotides read TGTGCTAGTGGTTTGGTAATGGGGACAGGGTTCCACGAGCAGTACTTC. This gives the protein CASGLVMGTGFHEQYF.

This clonotype was detected ten times or more. The rearrangement links TRBV3-1 to TRBJ2-4; 9 positions match TRBD1. V dropped 0 bases and J dropped 6; count of bases not matched to a gene: 3. Germline loops: CDR1 LGHDT, CDR2 YNNKEL (reference sequence). This CDR3 spans 15 amino acids. The CDR3 nucleotides read TGTGCCAGCAGCCAAGATCCGACAGGGGGAAACATTCAGTACTTC. Encoded protein: CASSQDPTGGNIQYF.

This clonotype was detected a few times. V gene TRBV5-1 combines with J gene TRBJ1-2; D possibly corresponds to TRBD1 (5 bases). The CDR3 consists of 17 residues. CDR1 and CDR2 (germline): SGHRS, YFSETQ. With 0 bases removed from V and 0 bases from J, the gap between germline ends came to 15 bases. The CDR3 region is CASSLGARDAPNYGYTF. CDR3 in DNA: TGCGCCAGCAGCTTGGGGGCCCGGGACGCCCCTAACTATGGCTACACCTTC.

This clonotype has ten or more counts. The chain employs TRBV11-1 and TRBJ1-1; 7 nucleotides agree with TRBD1. The CDR3 has 15 amino acids. CDR1 is SGHAT and CDR2 is FQDESV in the germline V gene (reference sequence). V shed 5 bases and J 4 bases; nucleotides not matched to a gene: 10. The CDR3 loop is CASSLGTVLSTEAFF. The CDR3 DNA reads TGTGCCAGCAGCCTAGGGACAGTCCTGAGCACTGAAGCTTTCTTT.

The chain combines TRBV3-1 with TRBJ2-6; D perhaps matches TRBD2 (5 bases). The CDR3 has 17 residues. Per germline, CDR1 LGHDT and CDR2 YNNKEL (reference sequence). The V and J ends lost 1 base and 1 base respectively, with 11 bases between them. The CDR3 DNA reads TGTGCCAGCAGCCAAGGGACTTCTTCATCTGGGGCCAACGTCCTGACTTTC. Encoded protein: CASSQGTSSSGANVLTF.

Of note for this clonotype: Because the CDR3 is missing its conserved closing phenylalanine or tryptophan, this is likely a read error. The DNA is omitted, as the CDR3 cannot be located on it reliably, and the CDR3 follows TCRdb's listing. V and J are TRBV14 and TRBJ1-2. The CDR3 totals 13 residues, both ends included. Germline assignment: CDR1 SGHDN and CDR2 FVKESK. The CDR3 region is CASSQVRRDLLTL.

This clonotype occurred many times. The chain has TRBV2 and TRBJ2-4; D ambiguous. The CDR3 is 15 amino acids. Trimming removed 4 bases at V and 0 bases at J, with 10 bases between. The germline CDR1 and CDR2 sequences are SNHLY and FYNNEI. In nucleotides, the CDR3 is TGTGCCAGCAGTGGGACGGCTATAGCCAAAAACATTCAGTACTTC. Amino acids: CASSGTAIAKNIQYF.

The rearrangement joins TRBV28 to TRBJ1-1; 9 bases line up with TRBD1. Per germline, CDR1 MDHEN and CDR2 SYDVKM. The ends lost 4 bases at V and 3 bases at J; junction bases unmatched: 9. The CDR3 length is 16 residues. Here the CDR3 DNA reads TGTGCCAGCAGTTGGGACAGGGAGGGGAGGGACACTGAAGCTTTCTTT. Its protein is CASSWDREGRDTEAFF.

This rearrangement joins TRBV12-3 or TRBV12-4 to TRBJ1-1; maybe TRBD1 (5 bases). CDR3 length equals 13 residues. V lost 6 bases and J lost 3, with 11 bases in between. The CDR3 loop is CASRDPGDTEAFF. CDR3 bases: TGTGCCAGCAGGGACCCGGGGGACACTGAAGCTTTCTTT.

This clonotype occurred many times. The J gene is TRBJ2-5, the V gene TRBV7-8; D possibly uses TRBD1 or TRBD2 (6 bases each). The CDR3 contains 14 residues. V shed 5 bases and J shed 5 bases, with 15 bases lying between them. Looked up from germline, CDR1 is SGHVS and CDR2 is FQNEAQ. The CDR3 nucleotides read TGTGCCAGCAGCCGTAGGGGGGCAGGCGAGACCCAGTACTTC. Protein product: CASSRRGAGETQYF.

The sample holds many counts of this clonotype. The J gene is TRBJ2-2, the V gene TRBV5-1; the match to TRBD2 covers 12 bases. The germline V gene encodes CDR1 SGHRS and CDR2 YFSETQ. The V and J ends lost 3 bases and 6 bases, in that order; junction bases with no gene match: 6. The length of the CDR3 is 16 residues. In DNA, the CDR3 is TGCGCCAGCAGCTCTAGCGGGAGGGGGATGTCCGGGGAGCTGTTTTTT. Its translation: CASSSSGRGMSGELFF.

V is TRBV14 and J is TRBJ1-1, with D tentatively TRBD1 (6 bases). V lost 4 bases to trimming and J lost 3 bases, with 9 bases between them. This CDR3 spans 13 amino acids. Germline CDR1 is SGHDN and CDR2 is FVKESK. The CDR3 region has the DNA TGTGCCAGCAGCCGGACAGACTACACTGAAGCTTTCTTT. Translating it yields CASSRTDYTEAFF.

This clonotype has ten or more counts. The gene calls are TRBV5-1 and TRBJ2-5; TRBD1 might be the D (5 bases). V lost 0 bases and J lost 4, with 13 bases in between. The CDR3 length is 15 residues. Germline CDR1 is SGHRS and CDR2 is YFSETQ. The CDR3 region is CASSLAARALETQYF. The CDR3 DNA reads as TGCGCCAGCAGCTTGGCCGCCAGGGCGCTAGAGACCCAGTACTTC.

This clonotype has ten or more counts. The rearrangement joins TRBV2 to TRBJ1-5, with 7 bases that match TRBD1. The J segment lost 5 bases and the V segment lost 4 bases, leaving 5 bases of the junction unmatched. The CDR3 has 14 amino acids. The germline V gene has CDR1 SNHLY and CDR2 FYNNEI. In nucleotides, the CDR3 is TGTGCCAGCAGTGTCGGACAGGCCCATCAGCCCCAGCATTTT. Protein product: CASSVGQAHQPQHF.

This clonotype was counted at least ten times. The V gene is TRBV6-5, the J gene TRBJ2-4; D is possibly TRBD1 or TRBD2 (6 bases each). The CDR3 sequence is 16 residues long. V lost 2 bases and J 4 bases, leaving 15 bases between the germline ends. Germline V gives CDR1 MNHEY, CDR2 SVGAGI. CDR3 coding DNA: TGTGCCAGCAGTTACGGATGGGGGGCTGGGAAAAACATTCAGTACTTC. Protein product: CASSYGWGAGKNIQYF.

This clonotype was seen many times. The chain combines TRBV6-1 with TRBJ2-2; D is ambiguous. The CDR3 covers 15 residues. V lost 6 bases and J lost 0, with 11 bases in between. Germline CDR1 and CDR2: MNHNS and SASEGT. The CDR3 DNA reads TGTGCCAGCAGGTCGGACCCAGCGAACACCGGGGAGCTGTTTTTT. It specifies CASRSDPANTGELFF.

Ten or more counts support this clonotype. J is TRBJ2-2 and V is TRBV19, with D possibly being TRBD1 (5 bases). This CDR3 spans 15 amino acids. V gave up 7 bases and J gave up 1 base, with 13 bases separating them. CDR1 is LNHDA, CDR2 SQIVND, per germline (reference sequence). The CDR3 DNA reads as TGTGCCAGTACCCCCTCAGACAGGAACACCGGGGAGCTGTTTTTT. Protein sequence: CASTPSDRNTGELFF.

This clonotype was observed at least ten times. The chain couples TRBV12-3 or TRBV12-4 to TRBJ1-2; D gene uncertain. Deletions cut 3 bases from V and 4 bases from J, with 12 bases between. The CDR3 is 14 residues long. The DNA of the CDR3 is TGTGCCAGCAGTTTTTCCTGGGAGGGCTATGGCTACACCTTC. This encodes CASSFSWEGYGYTF.

This clonotype was counted ten times or more. This chain joins TRBV12-3 or TRBV12-4 and TRBJ2-7, with TRBD2 as a possible D gene (6 bases). Trimming removed 8 bases from V and 6 bases from J, with 17 bases in between. The CDR3 has 13 residues. The CDR3 here is CASRRLGGAEQYF. The CDR3, as DNA: TGTGCCAGCCGGCGGCTTGGCGGGGCCGAGCAGTACTTC.

This clonotype occurred many times. CDR3 region: CASSTPRGKSYEQYF. CDR3 DNA sequence: TGTGCCAGCAGTACCCCCAGGGGAAAGTCCTACGAGCAGTACTTC. The chain couples TRBV11-2 to TRBJ2-7, with D possibly matching TRBD1 (6 bases). The V gene's germline CDR1 is SGHAT and CDR2 FQNNGV. V was pared by 6 bases and J by 1 base, with 16 bases between. This CDR3 is built from 15 residues.

This clonotype was recorded a few times. This rearrangement joins TRBV3-1 to TRBJ2-5; unclear D gene. Trimming stripped 4 bases from V and 7 bases from J, with 13 bases between. The CDR3 has 13 amino acids. Germline V lookup: CDR1 LGHDT, CDR2 YNNKEL (reference sequence). CDR3 in amino acids: CASSPGWRGTQYF. The CDR3 coding sequence is TGTGCCAGCAGCCCCGGGTGGAGAGGGACCCAGTACTTC.

In its sample, this clonotype was seen many times. The chain carries TRBV7-9 and TRBJ2-7; D unresolved. CDR3 length equals 12 residues. V shed 5 bases and J shed 3 bases, with 8 bases lying between them. The germline V gene has CDR1 SEHNR and CDR2 FQNEAQ (reference sequence). The CDR3 region is CASSPWSYEQYF. The CDR3 region has the DNA TGTGCCAGCAGCCCCTGGAGCTACGAGCAGTACTTC.

There are many counts of this clonotype. This chain uses TRBV7-2 with TRBJ2-7; 7 positions agree with TRBD2. Germline V lookup: CDR1 SGHTA, CDR2 FQGNSA. This CDR3 comprises 14 residues. The V and J ends lost 4 bases and 4 bases, in that order; junction bases with no gene match: 7. The CDR3 reads CASSSRAGAYEQYF. The CDR3 nucleotides read TGTGCCAGCAGCTCGAGGGCGGGAGCTTACGAGCAGTACTTC.

This clonotype has ten or more counts. This may arise from a read error, as a much more abundant clone is one base away. The chain joins TRBV7-3 to TRBJ1-1; the match to TRBD1 covers 8 bases. The CDR3 runs to 13 residues. V shed 7 bases, J shed 7 bases, and the junction held 8 bases outside the gene matches. From germline, CDR1 is SGHTA and CDR2 FQGTGA. The CDR3 bases are TGTGCCAGCAACTCCTACGACAGGGGTGAAGCTTTCTTT. Translated, it gives CASNSYDRGEAFF.